The next 17 T cell receptor beta chains were all read from a single sample in a study of blood T cell repertoires in COVID-19. The assay was immunoSEQ multiplex PCR, and TCRdb's table has in-frame clones only and misses some. The sample includes some 200,000 clones, around 83% seen only once; the top ten take 5.5% to 7.5%. The sample taken for sequencing was peripheral blood. These receptors originate from a middle-aged woman with acute or convalescent COVID-19.

The chain couples TRBV7-9 to TRBJ2-7; the D gene is possibly TRBD1 (5 bases). Trimming took 5 bases from V and 6 from J, leaving 20 bases between them. Germline loops: CDR1 SEHNR, CDR2 FQNEAQ (reference sequence). This CDR3 spans 15 amino acids. The DNA of the CDR3 is TGTGCCAGCAGCCGACCCAGGCAGGGTTCTGGCGAGCAGTACTTC. The encoded protein is CASSRPRQGSGEQYF.

The chain's CDR3 is CASSQAGQGVEQYF. DNA of the CDR3: TGTGCCAGCAGCCAGGCGGGACAGGGAGTAGAGCAGTACTTC. The rearrangement joins TRBV4-2 to TRBJ2-7; the match to TRBD1 covers 9 bases. The trim removed 3 bases at V and 7 bases at J, leaving 7 bases unmatched. Per the germline V gene, CDR1 is LGHNA and CDR2 is YNFKEQ. This CDR3 contains 14 residues.

The V gene is TRBV6-1, the J gene TRBJ1-2; 7 bases map to TRBD1. Per germline, CDR1 MNHNS and CDR2 SASEGT. V was pared by 2 bases and J by 8 bases, with 14 bases of the junction left unmatched. CDR3 size: 16 residues. CDR3 loop: CASSEIRDRQGRGYTF. Written as DNA, the CDR3 is TGTGCCAGCAGTGAAATTCGGGATAGACAGGGCCGGGGCTACACCTTC.

This sequence joins TRBV11-2 and TRBJ2-7, with no clear D. The CDR3 extends over 12 amino acids. Germline-derived CDR1 and CDR2 are SGHAT and FQNNGV. Trimming stripped 0 bases from V and 13 bases from J, with 13 bases between. CDR3 sequence reads: CASSLDLGPKYF. As DNA, the CDR3 is TGTGCCAGCAGCTTAGATCTGGGCCCAAAATACTTC. Full variable domain (missing parts from reference TRBV11-2 and TRBJ2-7): EAGVAQSPRYKIIEKRQSVAFWCNPISGHATLYWYQQILGQGPKLLIQFQNNGVVDDSQLPKDRFSAERLKGVDSTLKIQPAKLEDSAVYLCASSLDLGPKYFGPGTRLTVT.

This sequence joins TRBV12-3 or TRBV12-4 and TRBJ1-1, with 9 bases aligning to TRBD1. CDR3 length: 13 residues. Losses at the gene ends were 5 bases for V and 5 bases for J; bases not matched to a gene: 3. CDR3 coding DNA: TGTGCCAGCAGTCCTGGACAGGGGACTGAAGCTTTCTTT. Translated, it gives CASSPGQGTEAFF.

The chain is built from TRBV11-2 and TRBJ2-5, with 7 bases lining up with TRBD1. The CDR3 covers 17 residues. Germline V gene sequence: CDR1 SGHAT, CDR2 FQNNGV. The J segment lost 1 base and the V segment lost 0 bases, leaving 8 bases of the junction unmatched. CDR3 sequence (DNA): TGTGCCAGCAGCTTAGACCCACCGGGACAGATCCAAGAGACCCAGTACTTC. As protein: CASSLDPPGQIQETQYF.

This chain connects TRBV6-6 to TRBJ1-4, with a tentative D call TRBD1 (5 bases). Looked up from germline, CDR1 is MNHNY and CDR2 is SVGAGI (reference sequence). The V gene lost 5 bases and the J gene lost 4 bases, with 20 bases spanning the gap. The CDR3 has 17 amino acids. The DNA for the CDR3 is TGTGCCAGCAGTCCCCCCCACGCGGGACGACATAATGAAAAACTGTTTTTT. This encodes CASSPPHAGRHNEKLFF.

Worth noting for this clone: At one end, the junction sequence differs from germline, possibly due to a read error. This chain joins TRBV20-1 and TRBJ2-3; no clear D gene. This CDR3 is built from 11 residues. Germline CDR1 reads DFQATT; CDR2 reads SNEGSKA (reference sequence). CDR3: CSAYRVRRSGF. In DNA, the CDR3 is TGCAGTGCTTACCGGGTGCGTCGTTCGGGTTTT.

Regarding this clone: One end of the junction is discordant with germline, which a read error may explain. This specimen includes other DNA sequences encoding the same CDR3. J is TRBJ1-5 and V is TRBV28, with D hard to call. The germline CDR1 and CDR2 sequences are MDHEN and SYDVKM. The CDR3 covers 13 residues. CDR3 nucleotide sequence: TGCGCCAGCAGTTTTAGGCGCGGTCAGCCCCAGCATTTT. It yields the protein CASSFRRGQPQHF. The full variable domain, rest sourced from reference TRBV28 and TRBJ1-5, is DVKVTQSSRYLVKRTGEKVFLECVQDMDHENMFWYRQDPGLGLRLIYFSYDVKMKEKGDIPEGYSVSREKKERFSLILESASTNQTSMYLCASSFRRGQPQHFGDGTRLSIL.

This clone was seen just once. DNA for the CDR3: TGTGCCACCAGTGATTGGGGGGGCGGCCAAGAGACCCAGTACTTC. It yields the protein CATSDWGGGQETQYF. The chain combines TRBV24-1 with TRBJ2-5; tentative D call: TRBD2 (7 bases). V was shortened by 2 bases and J by 1 base, with 10 bases between the two germline ends. CDR3 length: 15 residues. Germline-derived CDR1 and CDR2 are KGHDR and SFDVKD.

This chain connects TRBV7-7 to TRBJ2-7; TRBD1 aligns across 8 bases. This CDR3 contains 14 residues. The trim removed 5 bases at V and 7 bases at J, leaving 10 bases unmatched. Germline assignment: CDR1 SSHAT and CDR2 FNYEAQ (reference sequence). The CDR3 DNA follows: TGTGCCAGCAGCCATAAGGGACAGGATTTTGAGCAGTACTTC. Its translation is CASSHKGQDFEQYF.

V gene TRBV6-5 combines with J gene TRBJ1-2; the D gene is possibly TRBD1 (5 bases). V gave up 5 bases and J gave up 6 bases, with 19 bases separating them. Germline V CDR1 and CDR2: MNHEY, SVGAGI. The CDR3 loop spans 15 amino acids. The CDR3 nucleotides read TGTGCCAGCAGTCCGGCAGGCCTATGGGGCCATGGCTACACCTTC. Its protein is CASSPAGLWGHGYTF.

The J gene is TRBJ1-1, the V gene TRBV10-3; D is uncertain. V was cut by 8 bases and J by 3 bases, with 16 bases left in between. Germline CDR1 reads ENHRY; CDR2 reads SYGVKD. The CDR3 spans 14 residues. In nucleotides, the CDR3 is TGTGCCATCGGCGGATTGGCCGGGGACACTGAAGCTTTCTTT. Residues: CAIGGLAGDTEAFF.

J is TRBJ1-2 and V is TRBV28; possible D gene TRBD1, 5 bases. The CDR3 length is 17 residues. The V end lost 6 bases, the J end lost 0 bases, and 20 bases lay between the germline ends. Per germline, CDR1 MDHEN and CDR2 SYDVKM. The chain's CDR3 is CASRFSYMEGTNYGYTF. CDR3 nucleotide sequence: TGTGCCAGCAGGTTCTCCTACATGGAGGGGACTAACTATGGCTACACCTTC.

J is TRBJ2-2 and V is TRBV4-1, with a possible D match to TRBD1 (6 bases). V shed 6 bases and J shed 4 bases, with 15 bases lying between them. The CDR3 is made up of 15 amino acids. Germline V gene data show CDR1 as MGHRA and CDR2 as YSYEKL. The chain's CDR3 is CASRQQGSSTGELFF. The CDR3 DNA reads as TGCGCCAGCAGACAACAGGGTTCGAGCACCGGGGAGCTGTTTTTT.

This clone has only a few counts. This rearrangement joins TRBV3-1 (or the pseudogene TRBV3-2) to TRBJ2-7, with 9 bases lining up with TRBD1. V dropped 3 bases and J dropped 7; count of bases not matched to a gene: 13. CDR1 LGHDT and CDR2 YNNKEL come from the germline V gene (reference sequence). The CDR3 is 16 amino acids. CDR3 DNA sequence: TGTGCCAGCAGCCAGGAAGAGGGACAGGGTTTTGGGGAGCAGTACTTC. This translates into CASSQEEGQGFGEQYF.

The chain recombines TRBV19 with TRBJ2-2; 7 bases are a match to TRBD1. Trimming at V came to 7 bases and at J to 4 bases, leaving 12 bases not matched to a gene. Per germline, CDR1 LNHDA and CDR2 SQIVND (reference sequence). The CDR3 spans 16 residues. CDR3 bases: TGTGCCAGTACCTACTCAGGGGGTATGAGCACCGGGGAGCTGTTTTTT. Translated, it gives CASTYSGGMSTGELFF.